This entry describes one TCR beta chain. Germline V gene lookup returns CDR1 MNHNS and CDR2 SASEGT. The CDR3 consists of 18 residues. These data come from a study of monozygotic twins with inflammatory bowel disease. UMIs containing a 6-nucleotide sample barcode were added via template switching. TCRdb re-called the 5' RACE reads and gives one entry per CDR3 protein, without DNA. This table holds about 420,000 distinct CDR3 sequences. The receptor was derived from a human donor with ulcerative colitis or Crohn's disease, or a healthy co-twin of an affected twin (not recorded which). Material: blood. The V and J genes are TRBV6-1 and TRBJ2-5; with no DNA, the TCRdb D assignment of TRBD1 cannot be verified. The CDR3 protein is CASSQRTLREAPRETQYF.